A selection of T cell receptor beta chains follows, all from one sample in a study of blood T cell repertoires in COVID-19. Clones were read by immunoSEQ multiplex PCR, and TCRdb kept only the in-frame ones, dropping some. The sample holds roughly 250,000 clones, approximately 91% seen once. The specimen sequenced was PBMCs or T cells enriched from blood (not recorded which). Receptors were obtained from a woman in her thirties or forties with acute COVID-19. Each CDR3 is given with its conserved first and last residue. Fields, in order: J gene, clone size, V gene, D gene, CDR3 DNA, CDR3 protein. A D gene is named only where the DNA matches it firmly. A row's size may be missing; if present it is once, few, many or a size class.

>TRBJ2-1|.|TRBV7-3|.
TGTGCCAGCAGCTTAAGTGTACAGACGTACAATGAGCAGTTCTTC
CASSLSVQTYNEQFF
>TRBJ2-1|.|TRBV14|.
TGTGCCAGCAGTCAGTACTACAATGAGCAGTTCTTC
CASSQYYNEQFF
>TRBJ1-1|.|TRBV19|TRBD1
TGTGCCAGTAGTATAGGGGGCAGGGGGCGAACGAACACTGAAGCTTTCTTT
CASSIGGRGRTNTEAFF
>TRBJ2-5|.|TRBV4-1|TRBD2
TGCGCCAGCAGCCAAGTCCAAGTTGCGGGAGCCCAGTACTTC
CASSQVQVAGAQYF
>TRBJ2-7|.|TRBV2|TRBD1
TGTGCCAGCAGACCGACAGGGAGCTACGAGCAGTACTTC
CASRPTGSYEQYF
>TRBJ1-5|.|TRBV6-5|TRBD1
TGTGCCAGCAGTTTTACAGGGGAGAATCAGCCCCAGCATTTT
CASSFTGENQPQHF
>TRBJ2-2|.|TRBV5-1|.
TGCGCCAGCAGCTTGGCCGAGGGAAGGTTCGGCACCGGGGAGCTGTTTTTT
CASSLAEGRFGTGELFF
>TRBJ1-6|.|TRBV11-2|.
TGTGCCAGCAGCTCCGTCGCGGCTCTCCTCCACTTT
CASSSVAALLHF
>TRBJ1-1|.|TRBV6-2/TRBV6-3|TRBD1
TGTGCCAGCAGTTATCCCCCCAGGGGGCCTGAGACCCTATCGTCGGAAGCTTTCTTT
CASSYPPRGPETLSSEAFF
>TRBJ1-5|.|TRBV6-6|.
TGTGCCAGCAGTTACGGGAGTGGGGGCGGACAGCCCCAGCATTTT
CASSYGSGGGQPQHF
>TRBJ2-6|.|TRBV9|.
TGTGCCAGCAGCCCTCCCCAGGCGGGGGCCAACGTCCTGACTTTC
CASSPPQAGANVLTF
>TRBJ1-2|.|TRBV6-6|.
TGTGCCAGCAGTCCAACGGACACGGGCAGGGGTTCCTATGGCTACACCTTC
CASSPTDTGRGSYGYTF
>TRBJ1-2|.|TRBV29-1|TRBD1
TGCAGCGGCTGGGGGACAGGGGGCTCTGGCTACACCTTC
CSGWGTGGSGYTF
>TRBJ1-1|.|TRBV3-1/TRBV3-2|.
TGTGCCAGCAGTACAGGCCTTAACACTGAAGCTTTCTTT
CASSTGLNTEAFF
>TRBJ2-3|.|TRBV19|TRBD1
TGTGCCAGTAGTATGGGCAGGGGGAGCACAGATACGCAGTATTTT
CASSMGRGSTDTQYF
>TRBJ2-7|once|TRBV14|TRBD2
TGTGCCAGCAGCCAAGTCTGGGCGACTAGCGGGATTTCCTACGAGCAGTACTTC
CASSQVWATSGISYEQYF
>TRBJ2-3|.|TRBV18|.
TGTGCCAGCTCACCACCGGAGGGGTTGGGCACAGATACGCAGTATTTT
CASSPPEGLGTDTQYF
>TRBJ1-5|.|TRBV6-5|.
TGTGCCAGCAGAAACGGGGGGGGAGGCAATCAGCCCCAGCATTTT
CASRNGGGGNQPQHF
>TRBJ2-5|.|TRBV29-1|.
TGCAGCGTTGAAGTGGCTCCTTTCGAGACCCAGTACTTC
CSVEVAPFETQYF
>TRBJ2-1|.|TRBV15|TRBD2
TGTGCCACCAGCAGGGGGGGATTAGCGGGAGTATTTGAGCAGTTCTTC
CATSRGGLAGVFEQFF
>TRBJ1-3|.|TRBV30|TRBD1
TGTGCCTGGAGTGTAGCTCAGGGGGAGGACACCATATATTTT
CAWSVAQGEDTIYF
>TRBJ1-3|.|TRBV28|TRBD1
TGTGCCTGCTTACAGGGGTTAGGAAACACCATATATTTT
CACLQGLGNTIYF
>TRBJ1-5|.|TRBV11-2|.
TGTGCCAGCAGCTTAGAGGGCGGCAATCAGCCCCAGCATTTT
CASSLEGGNQPQHF
>TRBJ2-5|.|TRBV24-1|TRBD2
TGTGCCACCAGTGATCCCGAACTAGCGCCACAAGAGACCCAGTACTTC
CATSDPELAPQETQYF
>TRBJ1-1|.|TRBV5-5|TRBD1
TGTGCCAGCAGCTTGGGGGGACAGTCGAACACTGAAGCTTTCTTT
CASSLGGQSNTEAFF
>TRBJ2-3|.|TRBV18|.
TGTGCCAGCTCACCGTGGGGAGTATCAGATACGCAGTATTTT
CASSPWGVSDTQYF
>TRBJ2-3|.|TRBV4-3|.
TGCGCCAGCAGCCAAGCGGGGAGTAGCACAGATACGCAGTATTTT
CASSQAGSSTDTQYF
>TRBJ1-3|.|TRBV6-1|TRBD1
TGTGCCAGCAGTGACAAGGGACAGATCTCTGGAAACACCATATATTTT
CASSDKGQISGNTIYF
>TRBJ2-1|.|TRBV14|.
TGTGCCAGCAGCCAAGATCAGGCGGACAGCTACAATGAGCAGTTCTTC
CASSQDQADSYNEQFF
>TRBJ2-3|once|TRBV30|.
TGTGCCTGGAGTGAGGGGACACTAAGCACAGATACGCAGTATTTT
CAWSEGTLSTDTQYF
>TRBJ1-2|.|TRBV6-5|TRBD1
TGTGCCAGCAGTTACGGGGGACAGAACCTCTATGGCTACACCTTC
CASSYGGQNLYGYTF
>TRBJ2-7|.|TRBV5-8|TRBD2
TGTGCTAGTAAGCTCGTGAGTCCTAGCGGGAGGTCGTCCTACGAGCAGTACTTC
CASKLVSPSGRSSYEQYF
>TRBJ2-5|.|TRBV9|TRBD2
TGTGCCAGCAGCGTAGGTCTAGCGGGGGCCCAAGAGACCCAGTACTTC
CASSVGLAGAQETQYF
>TRBJ1-1|.|TRBV20-1|.
TGCAGTGCTAGTTTGAGGTGGAACACTGAAGCTTTCTTT
CSASLRWNTEAFF
>TRBJ1-2|.|TRBV5-5|TRBD1
TGTGCCAGCAGCTTGGACAGGGGTATGGATGGCTACACCTTC
CASSLDRGMDGYTF
>TRBJ2-5|once|TRBV12-3/TRBV12-4|.
TGTGCCAGCAGTTCCTACTCGGAGACCCAGTACTTC
CASSSYSETQYF
>TRBJ2-4|.|TRBV28|.
TGTGCCAGCAGTTCCGTGCTAGACATTCAGTACTTC
CASSSVLDIQYF
>TRBJ1-1|.|TRBV2|TRBD1
TGTGCCAGCAGCACAGACAGGGATAGGACTGAAGCTTTCTTT
CASSTDRDRTEAFF
>TRBJ2-3|.|TRBV19|TRBD1
TGTGCCAGTCGATCAGGGGGCAGCACAGATACGCAGTATTTT
CASRSGGSTDTQYF
>TRBJ1-1|.|TRBV7-3|.
TGTGCCAGCAGCCCTCGACAGGTGGGGTTGGGGACTGAAGCTTTCTTT
CASSPRQVGLGTEAFF
>TRBJ1-5|.|TRBV7-9|.
TGTGCCAGCAGCCGAGGGGGAGGGCCTTCTCAGCCCCAGCATTTT
CASSRGGGPSQPQHF
>TRBJ2-2|.|TRBV6-5|.
TGTGCCAGCATGCGGACAGAGCAAAACGGGGAGCTGTTTTTT
CASMRTEQNGELFF
>TRBJ2-2|.|TRBV5-1|TRBD1
TGCGCCAGCAGCTTAGACAGGGTGGTCACCGGGGAGCTGTTTTTT
CASSLDRVVTGELFF
>TRBJ1-4|.|TRBV28|.
TGTGCCAGCAGTCAACGGGGTGAAAAACTGTTTTTT
CASSQRGEKLFF
>TRBJ1-2|.|TRBV7-2|.
TGTGCCAGCAGCTTCCCACCTTCGCCGTCAACGGACTCTGGCTACACCTTC
CASSFPPSPSTDSGYTF
>TRBJ2-1|.|TRBV14|.
TGTGCCAGCAGCCAGGCCTCTGAGCAGTTCTTC
CASSQASEQFF
>TRBJ1-5|.|TRBV13|.
TGTGCCAGCAGCTCACAGGGAAATCAGCCCCAGCATTTT
CASSSQGNQPQHF
>TRBJ2-5|.|TRBV6-6|.
TGTGCCAGCCGGGAAGGCGTACAAGAGACCCAGTACTTC
CASREGVQETQYF
>TRBJ2-3|.|TRBV7-2|TRBD2
TGTGCCAGCAGCCACCCTGGGACTAGCGGGGGGGCGGAAGATACGCAGTATTTT
CASSHPGTSGGAEDTQYF
>TRBJ2-2|.|TRBV6-6|TRBD2
TGTGCCAGCAGTATAGCGGGGGCCTACACCGGGGAGCTGTTTTTT
CASSIAGAYTGELFF
>TRBJ1-5|.|TRBV5-6|.
TGTGCCAGCAGCGCCTTAGGACAGCCTAGCAATCAGCCCCAGCATTTT
CASSALGQPSNQPQHF
>TRBJ2-4|once|TRBV11-2|TRBD2
TGTGCCAGCAGCTTAGCCGGGAGGGCCGGCCACATTCAGTACTTC
CASSLAGRAGHIQYF
>TRBJ2-1|.|TRBV11-3|.
TGTGCCAGCAGCTTAGGCGGGTTAGGCGGCCACAATGAGCAGTTCTTC
CASSLGGLGGHNEQFF
>TRBJ2-5|once|TRBV20-1|.
TGCAGTGCTAGTTACTACCAAGAGACCCAGTACTTC
CSASYYQETQYF